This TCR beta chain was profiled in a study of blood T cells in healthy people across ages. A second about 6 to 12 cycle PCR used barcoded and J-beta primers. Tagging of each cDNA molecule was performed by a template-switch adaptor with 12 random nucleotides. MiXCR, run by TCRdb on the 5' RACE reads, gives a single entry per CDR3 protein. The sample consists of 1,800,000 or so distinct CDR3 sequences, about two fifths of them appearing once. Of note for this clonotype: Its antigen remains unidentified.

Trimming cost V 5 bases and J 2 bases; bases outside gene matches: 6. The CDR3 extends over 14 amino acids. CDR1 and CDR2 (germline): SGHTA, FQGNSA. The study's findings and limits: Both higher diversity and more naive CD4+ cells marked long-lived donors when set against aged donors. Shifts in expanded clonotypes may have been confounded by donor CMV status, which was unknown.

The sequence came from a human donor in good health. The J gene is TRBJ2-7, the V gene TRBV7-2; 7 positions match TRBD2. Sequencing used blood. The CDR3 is CASSGGGPTYEQYF. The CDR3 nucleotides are TGTGCCAGCAGCGGGGGGGGACCTACCTACGAGCAGTACTTC.